Given below is one T cell receptor (beta chain) in context. Its antigen is as yet unknown. These data originate in a study of OX40 agonist ivuxolimab in advanced cancers. Sequenced by immunoSEQ multiplex PCR; TCRdb stores in-frame clones only, minus some. The profile shows roughly 97,000 clones, 85% to 90% of them singletons. Study conclusions and caveats: The 0.1-3.0 mg/kg partial responders had among the lowest clonal expansion.

This CDR3 has 15 amino acids. J gave up 0 bases and V 1 base, and 2 bases lay outside the gene matches. Germline V gene data show CDR1 as KGHSH and CDR2 as LQKENI. Patients with a history of autoimmune disease or on systemic immunosuppression were excluded. The investigators sampled blood at baseline, at cycle 4 day 1, and at cycle 7 day 1. The source was CD4+ or CD8+ T cells sorted from blood, collected in a trial of the OX40 agonist ivuxolimab. The chain combines TRBV18 with TRBJ2-7; 8 bases match TRBD1. This clonotype was sampled from an adult with an advanced solid tumor such as melanoma, head and neck, liver or kidney cancer. For the CDR3, the DNA is TGTGCCAGCTCACCACAGGGACAGGTCTCCTACGAGCAGTACTTC. This encodes CASSPQGQVSYEQYF.